The present T cell receptor (beta chain) was sequenced within a study of cytomegalovirus exposure and HLA in healthy donors. 13 Jbeta primers and 60 Vbeta primers were used for the PCR. Clones were sequenced by immunoSEQ multiplex PCR, and TCRdb holds only the in-frame ones, with some missing. The top ten hold roughly 9.2% of the sample, which has 100,000 or so clones, over 70% seen once. The V gene end was trimmed by 8 bases and the J gene end by 3 bases; junction bases not matched to a gene: 4. Germline V CDR1 and CDR2: MNHEY, SVGAGI. The CDR3 is 13 residues long. General observations from the study: Cytomegalovirus status was reportedly diagnosed by the classifier with high specificity and sensitivity.

As concerns this clone: Its antigen is unidentified.

Sequencing was carried out using PBMCs. This TCR was sampled from a woman aged 40-49 years in good health and CMV-seropositive. V usage is TRBV6-5 and J usage is TRBJ2-1, with 7 bases that match TRBD2. The CDR3, as DNA: TGTGCCAGCCGGGGCGGGAGCTACAATGAGCAGTTCTTC. Translated: CASRGGSYNEQFF.